This T cell receptor beta chain was retrieved from a study of cytomegalovirus exposure and HLA in healthy donors. The CDR3 runs 16 residues. Separate from the roughly 700-subject first cohort, the roughly 120-subject validation cohort was the one that the donors belonged to. The protocol was immunoSEQ multiplex PCR, while the TCRdb copy is restricted to in-frame clones and leaves out a portion. This table holds 50,000 to 65,000 clones, about nine tenths found once. Remarks on this clone: Its antigen remains unidentified.

Study-wide results and limits: Clusters of TCRs from the first cohort tended to co-occur in the roughly 120 validation repertoires (as a later analysis found). Associated with cytomegalovirus, according to the listing, were fewer than 200 TCR beta chains.

This rearrangement joins TRBV7-5 to TRBJ2-1; the DNA was not used to check the table's D call, TRBD2. TRBV7-5 is a recognized pseudogene. This receptor was identified in a woman younger than 35 in good health and CMV-seropositive. The sample was PBMCs. The CDR3 region has the DNA TGTGCCAGAAGCCCACGGACTAGCGGGGGTTACAATGAGCAGTTCTTC. Its protein is CARSPRTSGGYNEQFF.